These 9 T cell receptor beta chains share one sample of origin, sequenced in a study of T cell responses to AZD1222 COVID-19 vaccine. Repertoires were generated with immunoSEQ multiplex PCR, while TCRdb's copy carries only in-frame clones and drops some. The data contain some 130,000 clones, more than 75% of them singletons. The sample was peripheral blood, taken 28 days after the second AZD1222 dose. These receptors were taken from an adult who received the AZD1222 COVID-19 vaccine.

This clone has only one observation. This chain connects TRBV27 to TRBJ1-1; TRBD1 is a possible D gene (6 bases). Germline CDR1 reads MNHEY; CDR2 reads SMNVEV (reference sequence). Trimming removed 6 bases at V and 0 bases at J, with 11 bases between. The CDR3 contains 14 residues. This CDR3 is CASRGQSMNTEAFF. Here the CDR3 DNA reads TGTGCCAGCAGGGGACAAAGCATGAACACTGAAGCTTTCTTT.

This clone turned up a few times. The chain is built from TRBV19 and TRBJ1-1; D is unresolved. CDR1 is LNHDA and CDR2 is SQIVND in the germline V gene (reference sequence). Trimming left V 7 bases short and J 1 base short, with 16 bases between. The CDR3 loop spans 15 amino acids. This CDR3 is CASTVTARQNTEAFF. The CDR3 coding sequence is TGTGCCAGTACCGTGACGGCGCGCCAGAACACTGAAGCTTTCTTT. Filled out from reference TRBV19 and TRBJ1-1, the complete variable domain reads DGGITQSPKYLFRKEGQNVTLSCEQNLNHDAMYWYRQDPGQGLRLIYYSQIVNDFQKGDIAEGYSVSREKKESFPLTVTSAQKNPTAFYLCASTVTARQNTEAFFGQGTRLTVV.

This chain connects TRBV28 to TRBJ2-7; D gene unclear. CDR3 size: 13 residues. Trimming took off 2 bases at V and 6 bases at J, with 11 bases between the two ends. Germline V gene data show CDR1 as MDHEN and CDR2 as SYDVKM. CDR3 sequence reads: CASSLPRLFEQYF. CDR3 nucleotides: TGTGCCAGCAGTTTACCCCGACTCTTCGAGCAGTACTTC.

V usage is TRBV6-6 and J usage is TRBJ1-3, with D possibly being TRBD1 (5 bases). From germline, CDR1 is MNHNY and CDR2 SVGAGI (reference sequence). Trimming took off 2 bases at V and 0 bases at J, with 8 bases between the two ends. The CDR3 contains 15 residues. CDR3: CASSYGGNSGNTIYF. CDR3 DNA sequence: TGTGCCAGCAGTTACGGGGGGAACTCTGGAAACACCATATATTTT.

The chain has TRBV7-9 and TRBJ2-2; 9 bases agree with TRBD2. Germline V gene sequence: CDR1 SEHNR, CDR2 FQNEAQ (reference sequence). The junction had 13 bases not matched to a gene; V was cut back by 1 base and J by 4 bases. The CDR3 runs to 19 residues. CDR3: CASSLVREAGGPGTGELFF. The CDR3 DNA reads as TGTGCCAGCAGCTTAGTTCGCGAGGCGGGAGGGCCGGGCACCGGGGAGCTGTTTTTT.

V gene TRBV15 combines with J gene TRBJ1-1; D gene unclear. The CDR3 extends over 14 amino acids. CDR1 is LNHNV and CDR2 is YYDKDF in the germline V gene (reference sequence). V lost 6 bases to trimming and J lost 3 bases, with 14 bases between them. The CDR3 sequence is CATREGRSDTEAFF. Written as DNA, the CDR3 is TGTGCCACCAGGGAAGGGAGATCGGACACTGAAGCTTTCTTT.

The CDR3 DNA reads as TGCGCCAGCAGCTTGGTAGGAGAAGATACGCAGTATTTT. This sequence encodes CASSLVGEDTQYF. This chain uses TRBV5-1 with TRBJ2-3; D ambiguous. CDR3 length: 13 residues. Germline CDR1 is SGHRS and CDR2 is YFSETQ. Trimming cost V 0 bases and J 5 bases, with 7 bases left between them.

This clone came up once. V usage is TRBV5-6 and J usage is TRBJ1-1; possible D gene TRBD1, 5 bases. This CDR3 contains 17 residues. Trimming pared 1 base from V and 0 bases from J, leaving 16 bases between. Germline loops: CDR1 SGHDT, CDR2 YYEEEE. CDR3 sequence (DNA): TGTGCCAGCAGCTTGTATACCGGAGCGGGGCTGAACACTGAAGCTTTCTTT. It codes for CASSLYTGAGLNTEAFF.

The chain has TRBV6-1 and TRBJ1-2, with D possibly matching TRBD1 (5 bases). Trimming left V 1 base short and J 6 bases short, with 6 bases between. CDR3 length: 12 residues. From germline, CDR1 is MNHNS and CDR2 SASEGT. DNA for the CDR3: TGTGCCAGCAGTGAAGAAGGGGATGGCTACACCTTC. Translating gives CASSEEGDGYTF.